This T cell receptor beta chain was observed in a study of blood T cell repertoires in COVID-19. Overall study context: Researchers got acute and convalescent COVID-19 samples from the United States, Italy and Spain.

This CDR3 region has 17 residues. The V end was cut by 0 bases, the J end by 3 bases, with 15 bases between. The germline CDR1 and CDR2 sequences are LGHNA and YSLEER. Seattle-derived patients entered the study during active infection and were followed longitudinally. Original processing methods: Reference gene primer amplification in the assay estimated nucleated cell counts. Using immunoSEQ multiplex PCR, the repertoire was profiled, and TCRdb retains in-frame clones only, with some absent. The DNA was the basis for D and trimming; V, J and clone size are from that table. The data hold 200,000 to 250,000 clones, with 80% to 85% observed a single time.

V is TRBV4-3 and J is TRBJ1-3; D gene ambiguous. Sequencing was performed on peripheral blood. This TCR was recovered from a woman of 80 years or more with COVID-19, enrolled during active disease. As DNA, the CDR3 is TGCGCCAGCAGCCAAGATTGGGAGGGCCTCGGTGGAAACACCATATATTTT. Its protein is CASSQDWEGLGGNTIYF.